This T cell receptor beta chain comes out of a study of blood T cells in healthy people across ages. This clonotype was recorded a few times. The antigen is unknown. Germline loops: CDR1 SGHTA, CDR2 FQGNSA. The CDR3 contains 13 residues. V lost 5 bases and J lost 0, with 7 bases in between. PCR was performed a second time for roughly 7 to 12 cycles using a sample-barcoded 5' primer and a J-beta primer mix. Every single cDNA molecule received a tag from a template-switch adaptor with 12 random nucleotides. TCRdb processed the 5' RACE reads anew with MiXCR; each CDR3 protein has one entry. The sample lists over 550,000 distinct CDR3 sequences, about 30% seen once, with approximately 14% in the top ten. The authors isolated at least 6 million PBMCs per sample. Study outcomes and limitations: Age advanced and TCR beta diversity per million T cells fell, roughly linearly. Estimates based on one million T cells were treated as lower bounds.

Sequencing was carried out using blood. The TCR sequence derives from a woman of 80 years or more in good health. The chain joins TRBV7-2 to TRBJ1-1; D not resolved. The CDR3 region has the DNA TGTACCAGCAGCGGACGGATGAACACTGAAGCTTTCTTT. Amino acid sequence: CTSSGRMNTEAFF.